A selection of T cell receptor beta chains follows, all from one sample in a study of neurological immune-mediated disorders. Each CDR3 protein is one row after TCRdb ran MiXCR on the 5' RACE reads. The repertoire has about 46,000 distinct CDR3 sequences, approximately 3% of them found once; the top ten carry about 14%. Sequencing input: PBMCs. The receptor source for this set is a woman aged 45-65 years with multiple sclerosis. Each CDR3 is given with its conserved first and last residue. D genes are given only for firm matches. The size field is filled for only some rows; it gives once, few, many or a size class.

J gene,D gene,V gene,clone size,CDR3 DNA,CDR3 protein
TRBJ2-2,-,TRBV6-6,many,TGTGCCAGCACTGAGCACAGGGTAGCAGACACCGGGGAGCTGTTTTTT,CASTEHRVADTGELFF
TRBJ2-1,-,TRBV3-1,many,TGTGCCAGCAGCAGGTCCTTGGAGCAGTTCTTC,CASSRSLEQFF
TRBJ1-1,-,TRBV7-9,many,TGTGCCAGCAGCTCTAGGGAGATGACTTTCTTT,CASSSREMTFF
TRBJ2-4,TRBD2,TRBV20-1,many,TGCAGTGCTAGGATCACTAGCGGGGGAGCCAAAAACATTCAGTACTTC,CSARITSGGAKNIQYF
TRBJ2-3,-,TRBV29-1,many,TGCAGCGTATTAGGGGGGAGCACAGATACGCAGTATTTT,CSVLGGSTDTQYF
TRBJ2-5,TRBD1,TRBV7-6,many,TGTGCCAGCAGCTCAGGGGGCCAGTACCAAGAGACCCAGTACTTC,CASSSGGQYQETQYF
TRBJ2-5,TRBD2,TRBV12-3/TRBV12-4,many,TGTGCCAGCAGTTTAGAGGCTAGCGGGTTGGGTAAGACCCAGTACTTC,CASSLEASGLGKTQYF
TRBJ2-5,TRBD1,TRBV20-1,many,TGCAGTGCTCACGGACAGGGAATAAACCAAGAGACCCAGTACTTC,CSAHGQGINQETQYF
TRBJ2-2,TRBD2,TRBV7-8,many,TGTGCCAGCAGCCATCTAGCGGGAGCGACCACCGGGGAGCTGTTTTTT,CASSHLAGATTGELFF
TRBJ2-1,-,TRBV7-2,many,TGTGCCAGCAGCTTAATTAGGTCGAGCGGAGACTCCTACAATGAGCAGTTCTTC,CASSLIRSSGDSYNEQFF
TRBJ2-1,TRBD2,TRBV5-1,many,TGCGCCAGCAGCCCGGGGGCTAGCGGGAGCCTTTACAATGAGCAGTTCTTC,CASSPGASGSLYNEQFF
TRBJ2-1,-,TRBV7-6,few,TGTGCCAGCAGCCAGGGGGGATACAATGAGCAGTTCTTC,CASSQGGYNEQFF
TRBJ2-1,-,TRBV9,many,TGTGCCAGCAGCGTAGGAGGGGACTCCTACAATGAGCAGTTCTTC,CASSVGGDSYNEQFF
TRBJ2-7,-,TRBV15,many,TGTGCCACCGCCCCGGGACCCCGGGAGGAGCAGTACTTC,CATAPGPREEQYF
TRBJ1-2,TRBD1,TRBV24-1,many,TGTGCCACCAGTACTGACAGGGACTATGGCTACACCTTC,CATSTDRDYGYTF
TRBJ2-7,TRBD1,TRBV20-1,many,TGCAGTGCGGCAGGGGGCTACGAGCAGTACTTC,CSAAGGYEQYF
TRBJ1-2,-,TRBV5-5,many,TGTGCCAGCAGCTCAAAGGGGGGCTGGCAGGCTGGCTATGGCTACACCTTC,CASSSKGGWQAGYGYTF
TRBJ1-1,TRBD1,TRBV7-8,many,TGTGCCAGCAGCCGAACGGGACAGGGAAGGGTAGCTTTCTTT,CASSRTGQGRVAFF
TRBJ1-6,-,TRBV2,many,TGTGCCAGCAGTGAACAGGGGTCCTATAATTCACCCCTCCACTTT,CASSEQGSYNSPLHF
TRBJ1-2,TRBD1,TRBV5-1,many,TGCGCCAGCAGCTTGAGTGGGACAGGGGCCGAAGGCTACACCTTC,CASSLSGTGAEGYTF
TRBJ2-1,-,TRBV5-1,medium-sized,TGCGCCAGCAGCTTATACTCTCGGAATGAGCAGTTCTTC,CASSLYSRNEQFF
TRBJ2-5,TRBD2,TRBV7-8,many,TGTGCCAGCAGCAAGACTAGCGCGGATCAAGAGACCCAGTACTTC,CASSKTSADQETQYF
TRBJ2-1,TRBD2,TRBV10-3,many,TGTGCCATCAGGGGGACTAGCGGGAGATTCTTC,CAIRGTSGRFF
TRBJ1-1,TRBD1,TRBV28,many,TGTGCCACAGACAGGGCTAACACTGAAGCTTTCTTT,CATDRANTEAFF
TRBJ2-7,TRBD2,TRBV20-1,many,TGCAGTGCAGGAAGCGGGAGGGCAAACTACGAGCAGTACTTC,CSAGSGRANYEQYF
TRBJ2-3,-,TRBV7-2,many,TGTGCCAGCAGCTCACAGTCGGGCACAGATACGCAGTATTTT,CASSSQSGTDTQYF
TRBJ2-5,TRBD2,TRBV20-1,many,TGCAGTGCAAGAGGAAGTGCGGGGGGCAGGGAGACCCAGTACTTC,CSARGSAGGRETQYF
TRBJ1-1,-,TRBV7-2,many,TGTGCCAGCAGCTTGGGGGGGCCCGACACTGAAGCTTTCTTT,CASSLGGPDTEAFF
TRBJ2-1,-,TRBV6-1,many,TGTGCCAGCAGCTCAGTCTTGGGAAATGAGCAGTTCTTC,CASSSVLGNEQFF
TRBJ1-1,-,TRBV27,many,TGTGCCAGCAGTTTTCGGGGGAGCACTGAAGCTTTCTTT,CASSFRGSTEAFF
TRBJ2-7,-,TRBV18,-,TGTGCCAGCTCACCGGGTTACGAGCAGTACTTC,CASSPGYEQYF
TRBJ1-6,-,TRBV20-1,many,TGCAGTGCTAAAGGGGCGGCAGGGGACAATTCACCCCTCCACTTT,CSAKGAAGDNSPLHF
TRBJ1-2,TRBD1,TRBV6-5,-,TGTGCCAGCAGGGTCGACAGGGACTATGGCTACACCTTC,CASRVDRDYGYTF
TRBJ2-7,-,TRBV28,many,TGTGCCAGCAGTTTAGTCGGAACCTTCTACGAGCAGTACTTC,CASSLVGTFYEQYF
TRBJ1-6,-,TRBV12-3/TRBV12-4,many,TGTGCCAGCAGTTTAGTTGAGGACTTCCCGAGCTCCTATAATTCACCCCTCCACTTT,CASSLVEDFPSSYNSPLHF
TRBJ2-7,TRBD2,TRBV7-2,many,TGTGCCAGCAGCCACCTAGGGACTAGCGGCTACGAGCAGTACTTC,CASSHLGTSGYEQYF
TRBJ1-4,-,TRBV20-1,-,TGCAGTGCTTATCAGGGAAGTGAAAAACTGTTTTTT,CSAYQGSEKLFF
TRBJ2-7,-,TRBV2,-,TGTGCCAGCAGTGGACATCACGAGCAGTACTTC,CASSGHHEQYF
TRBJ2-6,-,TRBV2,many,TGTGCCAGCAGTGGGTTTGAAGCTGCTAGGGCCAACGTCCTGACTTTC,CASSGFEAARANVLTF
TRBJ2-1,TRBD2,TRBV9,many,TGTGCCAGCAGCGTAGGTCGCGGGAGGGCCGCGGTCTATGAGCAGTTCTTC,CASSVGRGRAAVYEQFF
TRBJ2-4,-,TRBV29-1,many,TGCAGCGCTTGGCCCGTAGCCAAAAACATTCAGTACTTC,CSAWPVAKNIQYF
TRBJ1-2,TRBD1,TRBV5-1,many,TGCGCCAGCAGCCCGAACCCGGGACAGAGCATTGGCTACACCTTC,CASSPNPGQSIGYTF
TRBJ2-5,-,TRBV10-3,many,TGTGCCATCGGGAGTCGGTCAGAGACCCAGTACTTC,CAIGSRSETQYF
TRBJ1-1,-,TRBV5-1,many,TGCGCCAGCAGCTTGACAGATCATGAAGCTTTCTTT,CASSLTDHEAFF